One and the same sample provided the 16 T cell receptor beta chains below, sequenced in a study of shared clonotypes between healthy human individuals. Profiled with immunoSEQ multiplex PCR; TCRdb holds only in-frame clones, not every one. In the table there are approximately 2,000,000 clones, just under 95% of which are singletons. The sample comprised naive CD4+ T cells from PBMCs. Subset in this sample: CD45RA+ positively selected. The receptors here all came from a man aged 18 to 30 in good health. Some clones in this sample may be carry-over from other donors' samples.

This chain connects TRBV9 to TRBJ2-2; 9 bases agree with TRBD2. V was clipped by 4 bases and J by 2 bases; unmatched bases: 6. This CDR3 has 16 residues. Germline V gene data show CDR1 as SGDLS and CDR2 as YYNGEE. The CDR3 reads CASSSGSGRNTGELFF. CDR3 bases: TGTGCCAGCAGCTCAGGTAGCGGGAGAAACACCGGGGAGCTGTTTTTT.

This chain joins TRBV15 and TRBJ1-5, with a tentative D call TRBD1 (5 bases). The CDR3 has 15 residues. The germline CDR1 and CDR2 sequences are LNHNV and YYDKDF (reference sequence). Trimming shortened V by 5 bases and J by 0 bases, and 11 bases separated the two germline ends. The CDR3 nucleotides are TGTGCCACCAGCGGCGGGGGTTATAGCAATCAGCCCCAGCATTTT. Its translation: CATSGGGYSNQPQHF.

As for this clone: This sample also contains other DNA sequences that code for the same CDR3. CDR3 nucleotides: TGTGCCAGCAGCGTAGGGGGCAGGAACACTGAAGCTTTCTTT. Translated, it gives CASSVGGRNTEAFF. The chain carries TRBV9 and TRBJ1-1, with D maybe TRBD1 (5 bases). V lost 0 bases to trimming and J lost 1 base, with 7 bases between them. The V gene's germline CDR1 is SGDLS and CDR2 YYNGEE. The CDR3 is 14 residues long.

The genes are TRBV5-6 and TRBJ1-1; 11 positions match TRBD1. The CDR3 sequence is 14 residues long. CDR1 is SGHDT, CDR2 YYEEEE, per germline. With 1 base clipped from V and 8 bases from J, the junction kept 4 bases outside the gene matches. The CDR3 DNA reads as TGTGCCAGCAGCTTGTCAGGACAGGGGGCCGAAGCTTTCTTT. This codes for CASSLSGQGAEAFF.

CDR3 DNA sequence: TGTGCCAGCTCATCTAGAACTAGCGGGTACCAAGAGACCCAGTACTTC. Its protein product is CASSSRTSGYQETQYF. The chain joins TRBV18 to TRBJ2-5, with TRBD2 matching 9 bases. V was pared by 5 bases and J by 0 bases, with 7 bases of the junction left unmatched. The V gene's germline CDR1 is KGHSH and CDR2 LQKENI. CDR3 size: 16 residues.

The rearrangement links TRBV5-5 to TRBJ2-5; 10 bases are a match to TRBD2. The ends lost 3 bases at V and 2 bases at J; junction bases unmatched: 16. The CDR3 spans 19 residues. The germline gives CDR1 SGHKS, CDR2 YYEKEE (reference sequence). CDR3 DNA sequence: TGTGCCAGCAGCTGGGATGTGCCCTCGACTAGCGGGTTTCAAGAGACCCAGTACTTC. The encoded protein is CASSWDVPSTSGFQETQYF.

The chain recombines TRBV27 with TRBJ2-7, with no clear D. Germline CDR1 is MNHEY and CDR2 is SMNVEV (reference sequence). V dropped 6 bases and J dropped 6 bases, with 12 bases sitting between them. The CDR3 runs 12 residues. CDR3 residues: CASRTPPGEQYF. In DNA, the CDR3 is TGTGCCAGCAGAACCCCCCCCGGCGAGCAGTACTTC.

This clone was seen a single time. The genes are TRBV28 and TRBJ1-2; no clear D gene. CDR3 size: 14 residues. The V end was cut by 5 bases, the J end by 4 bases, with 14 bases between. Per the germline V gene, CDR1 is MDHEN and CDR2 is SYDVKM. The CDR3 bases are TGTGCCAGCAGTGTTACCAGGACCCTCTATGGCTACACCTTC. It yields the protein CASSVTRTLYGYTF.

The gene calls are TRBV21-1 and TRBJ1-2; the table's TRBD1 call for D was not verified on the DNA. TRBV21-1 is a listed pseudogene. CDR3 length: 17 residues. The CDR3 loop reads CASSDRDRGVGNYGYTF. The CDR3 nucleotides are TGTGCCAGCAGCGACCGGGACAGGGGGGTAGGGAACTATGGCTACACCTTC.

The rearrangement uses TRBV5-1 and TRBJ2-1; 13 positions match TRBD2. With V trimmed by 3 bases and J by 4 bases, 13 bases remained unmatched. This CDR3 has 19 amino acids. Germline CDR1 SGHRS, CDR2 YFSETQ. This chain's CDR3 is CASSWGAGTSGTSYNEQFF. Here the CDR3 DNA reads TGCGCCAGCAGCTGGGGTGCGGGGACTAGCGGGACGTCTTACAATGAGCAGTTCTTC.

The gene calls are TRBV14 and TRBJ1-1; D uncertain. CDR1 is SGHDN and CDR2 is FVKESK in the germline V gene. The CDR3 runs to 14 residues. The V gene lost 3 bases and the J gene lost 5 bases, with 13 bases spanning the gap. CDR3 amino acids: CASSQRRVGTEAFF. The CDR3, as DNA: TGTGCCAGCAGCCAGAGGCGGGTGGGAACTGAAGCTTTCTTT.

V is TRBV28 and J is TRBJ2-1, with 8 nucleotides matching TRBD2. V lost 5 bases, J lost 5 bases, and 8 bases stayed unmatched. The CDR3 is made up of 15 amino acids. Germline loops: CDR1 MDHEN, CDR2 SYDVKM. In DNA, the CDR3 is TGTGCCAGCAGTCCCAGCGCGGGGGGCAACAATGAGCAGTTCTTC. It codes for CASSPSAGGNNEQFF.

This sequence joins TRBV7-9 and TRBJ2-2; tentatively, D is TRBD2 (5 bases). The CDR3 is 19 residues long. Germline loops: CDR1 SEHNR, CDR2 FQNEAQ (reference sequence). Trimming pared 2 bases from V and 5 bases from J, leaving 24 bases between. CDR3 DNA sequence: TGTGCCAGCAGCTTACTCGTTGGGTCGAAACGGAGGAAGACCGGGGAGCTGTTTTTT. The encoded protein is CASSLLVGSKRRKTGELFF.

This clone has only a few counts. The sample has other DNA sequences that encode this CDR3 too. V gene TRBV5-1 combines with J gene TRBJ2-3, with TRBD2 identical over 10 bases. This CDR3 comprises 15 residues. The V gene end was trimmed by 0 bases and the J gene end by 4 bases; junction bases not matched to a gene: 2. Germline CDR1 SGHRS, CDR2 YFSETQ. This CDR3 is CASSLVAGGADTQYF. The CDR3 region has the DNA TGCGCCAGCAGCTTGGTAGCGGGAGGAGCAGATACGCAGTATTTT.

As to this clone: The sample contains more than one DNA sequence encoding this CDR3. This chain links TRBV5-1 with TRBJ2-5; 7 bases fit TRBD1. V was clipped by 4 bases and J by 1 base; unmatched bases: 1. CDR3 length: 13 residues. Germline-derived CDR1 and CDR2 are SGHRS and YFSETQ. The CDR3 region is CASSTGVQETQYF. The CDR3, as DNA: TGCGCCAGCAGCACAGGGGTCCAAGAGACCCAGTACTTC.

This clone occurred once. V is TRBV5-1 and J is TRBJ2-5; 12 bases align to TRBD2. J was trimmed by 1 base and V by 5 bases; bases with no gene match: 3. The CDR3 length is 15 residues. CDR1 SGHRS and CDR2 YFSETQ come from the germline V gene. The chain's CDR3 is CASRLTSGSQETQYF. CDR3 nucleotides: TGCGCCAGCAGGTTGACTAGCGGGAGCCAAGAGACCCAGTACTTC. Full variable domain (rest looked up from reference TRBV5-1 and TRBJ2-5): KAGVTQTPRYLIKTRGQQVTLSCSPISGHRSVSWYQQTPGQGLQFLFEYFSETQRNKGNFPGRFSGRQFSNSRSEMNVSTLELGDSALYLCASRLTSGSQETQYFGPGTRLLVL.